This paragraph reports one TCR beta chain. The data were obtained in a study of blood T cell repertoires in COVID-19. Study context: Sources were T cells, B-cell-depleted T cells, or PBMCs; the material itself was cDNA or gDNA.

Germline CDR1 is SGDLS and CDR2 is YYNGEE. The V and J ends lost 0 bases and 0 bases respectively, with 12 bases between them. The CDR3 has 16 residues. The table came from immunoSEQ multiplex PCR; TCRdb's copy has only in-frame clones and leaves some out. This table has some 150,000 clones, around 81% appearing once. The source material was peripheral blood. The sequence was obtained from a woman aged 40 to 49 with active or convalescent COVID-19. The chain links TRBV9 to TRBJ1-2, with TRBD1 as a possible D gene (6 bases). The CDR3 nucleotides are TGTGCCAGCAGCGTAGCTGCGGGGGGCGCTAACTATGGCTACACCTTC. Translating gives CASSVAAGGANYGYTF.